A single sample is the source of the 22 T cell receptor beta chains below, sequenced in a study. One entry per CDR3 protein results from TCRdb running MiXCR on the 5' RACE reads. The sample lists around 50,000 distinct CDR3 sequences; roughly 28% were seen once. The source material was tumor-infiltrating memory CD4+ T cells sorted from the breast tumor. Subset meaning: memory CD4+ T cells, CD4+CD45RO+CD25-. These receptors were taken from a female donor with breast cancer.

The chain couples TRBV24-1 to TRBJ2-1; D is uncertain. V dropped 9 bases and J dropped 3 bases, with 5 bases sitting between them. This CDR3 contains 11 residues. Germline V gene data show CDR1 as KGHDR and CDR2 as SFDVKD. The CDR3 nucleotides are TGTGCCACCGAAGTCTACAATGAGCAGTTCTTC. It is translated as CATEVYNEQFF.

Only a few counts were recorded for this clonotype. CDR3 coding DNA: TGTGCCAGCACCCAGACAGTATCTGGCTACACCTTC. It translates to CASTQTVSGYTF. The genes are TRBV12-3 or TRBV12-4 and TRBJ1-2; perhaps TRBD1 as D (5 bases). V was clipped by 7 bases and J by 7 bases, with 13 bases between them. The CDR3 is 12 residues long.

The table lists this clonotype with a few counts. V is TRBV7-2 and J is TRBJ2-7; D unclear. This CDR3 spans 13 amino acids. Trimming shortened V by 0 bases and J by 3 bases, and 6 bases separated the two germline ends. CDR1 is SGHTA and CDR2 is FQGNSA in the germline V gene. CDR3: CASSLAVNYEQYF. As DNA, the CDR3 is TGTGCCAGCAGCTTAGCTGTGAACTACGAGCAGTACTTC.

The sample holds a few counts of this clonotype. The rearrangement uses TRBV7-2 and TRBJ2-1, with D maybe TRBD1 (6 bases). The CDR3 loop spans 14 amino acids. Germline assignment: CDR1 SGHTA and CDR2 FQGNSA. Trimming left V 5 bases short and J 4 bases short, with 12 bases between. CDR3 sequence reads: CASSPDRFYNEQFF. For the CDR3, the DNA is TGTGCCAGCAGCCCTGACAGGTTTTACAATGAGCAGTTCTTC.

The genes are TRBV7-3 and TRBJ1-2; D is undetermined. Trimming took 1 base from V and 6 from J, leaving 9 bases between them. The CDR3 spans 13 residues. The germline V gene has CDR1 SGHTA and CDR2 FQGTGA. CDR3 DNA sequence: TGTGCCAGCAGCTTAAACGGGCGAAATGGCTACACCTTC. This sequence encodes CASSLNGRNGYTF.

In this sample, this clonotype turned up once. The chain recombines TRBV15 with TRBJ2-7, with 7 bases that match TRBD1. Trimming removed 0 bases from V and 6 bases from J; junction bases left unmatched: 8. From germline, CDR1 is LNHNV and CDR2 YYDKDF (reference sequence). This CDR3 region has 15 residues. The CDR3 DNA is TGTGCCACCAGCAGAGATATTGGTGCAGGGGGCGAGCAGTACTTC. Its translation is CATSRDIGAGGEQYF.

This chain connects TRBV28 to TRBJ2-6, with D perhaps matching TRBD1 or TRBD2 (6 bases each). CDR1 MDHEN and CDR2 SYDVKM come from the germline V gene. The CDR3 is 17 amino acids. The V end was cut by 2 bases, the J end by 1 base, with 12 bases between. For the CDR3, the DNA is TGTGCCAGCAGTTTAGCGACAGGAGGGTCTGGGGCCAACGTCCTGACTTTC. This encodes CASSLATGGSGANVLTF.

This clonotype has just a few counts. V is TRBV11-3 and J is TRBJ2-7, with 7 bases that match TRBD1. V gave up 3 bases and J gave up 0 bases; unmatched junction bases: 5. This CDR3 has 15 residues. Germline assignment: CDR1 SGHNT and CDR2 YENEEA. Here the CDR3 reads CASSFSGTVSYEQYF. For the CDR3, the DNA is TGTGCCAGCAGCTTCTCCGGGACAGTCTCCTACGAGCAGTACTTC.

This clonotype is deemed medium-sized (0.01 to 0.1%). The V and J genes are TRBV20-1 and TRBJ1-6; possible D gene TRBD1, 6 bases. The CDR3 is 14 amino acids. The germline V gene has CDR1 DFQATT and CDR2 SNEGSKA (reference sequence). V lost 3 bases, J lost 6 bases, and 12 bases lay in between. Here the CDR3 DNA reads TGCAGTGCTAGTGAGACAGGTTTTAATTCACCCCTCCACTTT. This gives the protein CSASETGFNSPLHF.

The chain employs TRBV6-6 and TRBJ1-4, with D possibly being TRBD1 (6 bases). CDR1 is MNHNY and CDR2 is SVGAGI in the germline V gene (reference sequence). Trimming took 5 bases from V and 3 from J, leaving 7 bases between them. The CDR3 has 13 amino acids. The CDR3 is CASSGQSNEKLFF. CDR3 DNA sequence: TGTGCCAGCAGTGGACAGTCTAATGAAAAACTGTTTTTT.

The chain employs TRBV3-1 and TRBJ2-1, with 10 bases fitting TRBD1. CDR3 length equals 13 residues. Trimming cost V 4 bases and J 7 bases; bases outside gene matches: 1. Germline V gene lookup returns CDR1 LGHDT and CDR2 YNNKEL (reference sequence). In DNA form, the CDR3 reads TGTGCCAGCAGCCTGGGACAGGGGAATGAGCAGTTCTTC. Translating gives CASSLGQGNEQFF.

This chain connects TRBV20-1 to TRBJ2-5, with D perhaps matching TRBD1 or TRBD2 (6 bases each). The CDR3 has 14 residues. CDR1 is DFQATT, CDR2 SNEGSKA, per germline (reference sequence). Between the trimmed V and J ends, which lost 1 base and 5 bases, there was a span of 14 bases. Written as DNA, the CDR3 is TGCAGTGCTAGAGTGGGGGGCGAAGTGGAGACCCAGTACTTC. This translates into CSARVGGEVETQYF.

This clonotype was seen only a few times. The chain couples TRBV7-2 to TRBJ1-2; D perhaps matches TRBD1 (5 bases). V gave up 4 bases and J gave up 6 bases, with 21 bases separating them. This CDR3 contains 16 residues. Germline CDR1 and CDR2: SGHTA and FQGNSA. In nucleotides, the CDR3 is TGTGCCAGCAGCTCAAAAACAGGCGGGAGGAGTAATGGCTACACCTTC. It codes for CASSSKTGGRSNGYTF. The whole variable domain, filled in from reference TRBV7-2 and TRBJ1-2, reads GAGVSQSPSNKVTEKGKDVELRCDPISGHTALYWYRQSLGQGLEFLIYFQGNSAPDKSGLPSDRFSAERTGGSVSTLTIQRTQQEDSAVYLCASSSKTGGRSNGYTFGSGTRLTVV.

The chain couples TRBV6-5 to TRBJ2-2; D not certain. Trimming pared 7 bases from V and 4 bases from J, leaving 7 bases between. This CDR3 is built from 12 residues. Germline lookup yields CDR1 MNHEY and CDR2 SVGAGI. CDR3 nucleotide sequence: TGTGCCAGCACTTCGCCCACCGGGGAGCTGTTTTTT. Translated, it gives CASTSPTGELFF.

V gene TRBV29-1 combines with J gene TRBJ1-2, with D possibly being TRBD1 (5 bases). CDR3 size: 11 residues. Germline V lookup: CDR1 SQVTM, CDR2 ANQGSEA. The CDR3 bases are TGCGGGGGTCGTGAGGACTATGGCTACACCTTC. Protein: CGGREDYGYTF.

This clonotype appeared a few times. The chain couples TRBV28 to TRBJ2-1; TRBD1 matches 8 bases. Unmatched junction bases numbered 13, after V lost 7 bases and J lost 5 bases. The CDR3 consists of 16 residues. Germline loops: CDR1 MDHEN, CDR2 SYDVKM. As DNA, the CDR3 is TGTGCCAGCACGGCCCCGACAGGGGCCCACCACAATGAGCAGTTCTTC. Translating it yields CASTAPTGAHHNEQFF. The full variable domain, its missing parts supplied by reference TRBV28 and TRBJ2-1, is DVKVTQSSRYLVKRTGEKVFLECVQDMDHENMFWYRQDPGLGLRLIYFSYDVKMKEKGDIPEGYSVSREKKERFSLILESASTNQTSMYLCASTAPTGAHHNEQFFGPGTRLTVL.

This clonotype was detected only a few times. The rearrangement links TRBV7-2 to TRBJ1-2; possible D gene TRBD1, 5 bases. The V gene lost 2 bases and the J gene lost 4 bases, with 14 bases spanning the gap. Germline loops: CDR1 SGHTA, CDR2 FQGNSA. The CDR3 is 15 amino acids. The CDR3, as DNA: TGTGCCAGCAGCTTACATACCGACAGCCCCTATGGCTACACCTTC. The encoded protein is CASSLHTDSPYGYTF.

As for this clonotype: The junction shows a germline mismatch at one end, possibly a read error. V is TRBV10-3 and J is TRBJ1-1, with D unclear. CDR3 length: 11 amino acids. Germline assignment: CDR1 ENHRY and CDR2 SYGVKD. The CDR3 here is CAISMNTEAVF. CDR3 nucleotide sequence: TGTGCCATCAGCATGAACACTGAAGCTGTCTTT.

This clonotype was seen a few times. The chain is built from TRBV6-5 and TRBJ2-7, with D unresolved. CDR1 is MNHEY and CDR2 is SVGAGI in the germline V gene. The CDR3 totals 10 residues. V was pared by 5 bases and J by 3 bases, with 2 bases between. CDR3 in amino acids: CASSNYEQYF. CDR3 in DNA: TGTGCCAGCAGTAACTACGAGCAGTACTTC.

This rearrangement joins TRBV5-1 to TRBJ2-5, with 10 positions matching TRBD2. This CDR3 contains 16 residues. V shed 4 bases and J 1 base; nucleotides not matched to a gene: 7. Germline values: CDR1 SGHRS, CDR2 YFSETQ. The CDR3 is CASSTSTSGAQETQYF. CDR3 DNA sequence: TGCGCCAGCAGCACCTCTACTAGCGGGGCCCAAGAGACCCAGTACTTC.

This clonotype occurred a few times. The CDR3 sequence: CASSLARGWTPTDTQYF. CDR3 coding DNA: TGTGCCAGCAGCTTAGCGCGGGGCTGGACCCCCACAGATACGCAGTATTTT. This chain connects TRBV7-2 to TRBJ2-3, with D tentatively TRBD2 (6 bases). The CDR3 runs to 17 residues. Per germline, CDR1 SGHTA and CDR2 FQGNSA. Trimming removed 0 bases at V and 2 bases at J, with 15 bases between. Looking up the rest from reference TRBV7-2 and TRBJ2-3 gives the full variable domain: GAGVSQSPSNKVTEKGKDVELRCDPISGHTALYWYRQSLGQGLEFLIYFQGNSAPDKSGLPSDRFSAERTGGSVSTLTIQRTQQEDSAVYLCASSLARGWTPTDTQYFGPGTRLTVL.

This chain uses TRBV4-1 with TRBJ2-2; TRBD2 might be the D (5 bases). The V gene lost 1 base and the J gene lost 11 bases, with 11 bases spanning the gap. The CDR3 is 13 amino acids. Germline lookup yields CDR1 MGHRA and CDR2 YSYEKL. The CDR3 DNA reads TGCGCCAGCAGCCAAGGGACCTCGGGAGAGCTGTTTTTT. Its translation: CASSQGTSGELFF.